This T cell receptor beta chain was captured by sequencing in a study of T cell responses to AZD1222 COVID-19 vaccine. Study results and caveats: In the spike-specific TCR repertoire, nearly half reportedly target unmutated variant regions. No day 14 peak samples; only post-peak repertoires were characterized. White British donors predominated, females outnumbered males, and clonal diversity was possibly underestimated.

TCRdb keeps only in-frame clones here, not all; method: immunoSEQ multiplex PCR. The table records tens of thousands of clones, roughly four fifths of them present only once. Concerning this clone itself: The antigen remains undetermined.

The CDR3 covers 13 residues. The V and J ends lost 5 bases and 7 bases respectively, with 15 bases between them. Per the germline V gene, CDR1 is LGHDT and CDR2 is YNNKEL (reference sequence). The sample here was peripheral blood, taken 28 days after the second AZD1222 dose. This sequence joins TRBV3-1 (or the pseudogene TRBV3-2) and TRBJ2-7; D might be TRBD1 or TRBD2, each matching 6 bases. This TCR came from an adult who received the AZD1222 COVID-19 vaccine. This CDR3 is CASSAGQGKEQYF. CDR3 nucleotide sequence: TGTGCCAGCAGCGCGGGGCAGGGGAAAGAGCAGTACTTC.